This T cell receptor beta chain stems from a study of blood T cell repertoires in COVID-19. On the study more broadly: COVID-19 samples from acute and convalescent phases originated in the United States, Italy and Spain.

The assay was immunoSEQ multiplex PCR, and TCRdb's table has in-frame clones only and misses some. This sample has about 90,000 clones, with less than 80% found just once. Trimming removed 0 bases at V and 2 bases at J, with 20 bases between. Germline V lookup: CDR1 GTSNPN, CDR2 SVGIG (reference sequence). This CDR3 is 17 amino acids long. The chain joins TRBV30 to TRBJ2-7; tentatively, D is TRBD1 (6 bases). This clonotype was sampled from a woman of 80 years or more with acute or convalescent COVID-19. Sequencing used peripheral blood. The CDR3 sequence: CAWSVFSGDMMTYEQYF. The CDR3 nucleotides read TGTGCCTGGAGTGTATTCTCAGGGGACATGATGACCTACGAGCAGTACTTC. The whole variable domain, remainder taken from reference TRBV30 and TRBJ2-7, is SQTIHQWPATLVQPVGSPLSLECTVEGTSNPNLYWYRQAAGRGLQLLFYSVGIGQISSEVPQNLSASRPQDRQFILSSKKLLLSDSGFYLCAWSVFSGDMMTYEQYFGPGTRLTVT.